The rows below give T cell receptor beta chains drawn from one sample of a study of blood T cell repertoires in COVID-19. The table came from immunoSEQ multiplex PCR; TCRdb's copy has only in-frame clones and leaves some out. Among 250,000 to 400,000 clones listed, under 90% were seen once. The sample comprised peripheral blood. All receptors come from a woman in her thirties with COVID-19, enrolled during active disease. CDR3s include the opening cysteine and the closing phenylalanine or tryptophan. D genes are given only for firm matches.

CDR3 length	V gene	D gene	J gene	CDR3 DNA	CDR3 protein
13	TRBV10-1	-	TRBJ2-1	TGCGCCAGCAGTGAGCGTCTTAACAATGAGCAGTTCTTC	CASSERLNNEQFF
15	TRBV5-1	-	TRBJ1-3	TGCGCCAGCAGCTTGGATTCAGAGGGTAGAAACACCATATATTTT	CASSLDSEGRNTIYF
15	TRBV5-1	-	TRBJ2-1	TGCGCCAGCAGCTTTGGAGGGGTCTATAACAATGAGCAGTTCTTC	CASSFGGVYNNEQFF
17	TRBV19	TRBD1	TRBJ1-4	TGTGCCAGTAGTACGACGGGACAGGGGAACCGAAATGAAAAACTGTTTTTT	CASSTTGQGNRNEKLFF
15	TRBV7-8	-	TRBJ1-2	TGTGCCAGCAGCCGGCGGGACGGGGAGGACTATGGCTACACCTTC	CASSRRDGEDYGYTF
13	TRBV12-3/TRBV12-4	TRBD1	TRBJ2-7	TGTGCCAGCAGTTTAACAGGGGCGTACGAGCAGTACTTC	CASSLTGAYEQYF
16	TRBV19	-	TRBJ1-1	TGTGCCAGTAGTATAAGTGCGGGGATATTGAACACTGAAGCTTTCTTT	CASSISAGILNTEAFF
11	TRBV29-1	-	TRBJ2-5	TGCAGCGTTGTTACAGCCGAGACCCAGTACTTC	CSVVTAETQYF
16	TRBV19	TRBD1	TRBJ1-5	TGTGCCAGTAGTTTAGATCAAGGGACAGGCAATCAGCCCCAGCATTTT	CASSLDQGTGNQPQHF
13	TRBV10-2	TRBD2	TRBJ2-1	TGCGCCAGCAGTGTTGCTAGCGGCTATGAGCAGTTCTTC	CASSVASGYEQFF
12	TRBV20-1	TRBD1	TRBJ1-2	TGCAGTGCTAGTCAGGGGGCGTATGGCTACACCTTC	CSASQGAYGYTF
15	TRBV2	-	TRBJ2-1	TGTGCCTCTCAAGATCCCGCCAGCTCCTACAATGAGCAGTTCTTC	CASQDPASSYNEQFF
14	TRBV21-1	-	TRBJ1-6	TGTGCCAGCAGCAAAGCGGGTGTGGGGCAACCCCTCCACTTT	CASSKAGVGQPLHF
11	TRBV2	-	TRBJ1-2	TGTGCCAGCAGTGAGCGCTATGGCTACACCTTC	CASSERYGYTF